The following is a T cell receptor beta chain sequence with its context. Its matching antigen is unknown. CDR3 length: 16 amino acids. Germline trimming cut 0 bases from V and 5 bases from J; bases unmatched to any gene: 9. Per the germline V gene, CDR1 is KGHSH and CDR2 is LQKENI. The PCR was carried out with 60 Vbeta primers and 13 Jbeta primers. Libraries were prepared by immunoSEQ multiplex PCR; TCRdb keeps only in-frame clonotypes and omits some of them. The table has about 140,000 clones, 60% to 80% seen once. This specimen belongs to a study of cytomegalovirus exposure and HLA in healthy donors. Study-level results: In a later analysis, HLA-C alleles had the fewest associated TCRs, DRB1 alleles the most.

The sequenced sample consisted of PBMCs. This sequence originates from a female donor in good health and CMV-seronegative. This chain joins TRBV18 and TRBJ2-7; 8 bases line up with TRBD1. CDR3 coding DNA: TGTGCCAGCTCACCACCTGACAGGGGATCTCCTGACGAGCAGTACTTC. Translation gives CASSPPDRGSPDEQYF.